This TCR beta chain was sequenced in a study of cytomegalovirus exposure and HLA in healthy donors. Broader study findings: The classifier reportedly diagnosed cytomegalovirus status with high specificity and sensitivity.

The CDR3 is made up of 13 amino acids. Germline CDR1 and CDR2: SQVTM and ANQGSEA. V was pared by 7 bases and J by 2 bases, with 7 bases of the junction left unmatched. In the case of this clone: The antigen remains unidentified.

60 Vbeta and 13 Jbeta primers were used in PCR. Only in-frame clones appear in the TCRdb table, and some are missing; sequencing was by immunoSEQ multiplex PCR. The data show about 160,000 clones, 70% to 90% seen once. The chain employs TRBV29-1 and TRBJ1-2, with 7 bases lining up with TRBD1. The sample was PBMCs. This clonotype was sampled from a woman in her thirties in good health and CMV-seropositive. CDR3 nucleotides: TGCAGCGCCCGGACAGGCCGAAACTATGGCTACACCTTC. Translation: CSARTGRNYGYTF. The full variable domain, in which reference TRBV29-1 and TRBJ1-2 provide the parts outside the CDR3, is SAVISQKPSRDICQRGTSLTIQCQVDSQVTMMFWYRQQPGQSLTLIATANQGSEATYESGFVIDKFPISRPNLTFSTLTVSNMSPEDSSIYLCSARTGRNYGYTFGSGTRLTVV.